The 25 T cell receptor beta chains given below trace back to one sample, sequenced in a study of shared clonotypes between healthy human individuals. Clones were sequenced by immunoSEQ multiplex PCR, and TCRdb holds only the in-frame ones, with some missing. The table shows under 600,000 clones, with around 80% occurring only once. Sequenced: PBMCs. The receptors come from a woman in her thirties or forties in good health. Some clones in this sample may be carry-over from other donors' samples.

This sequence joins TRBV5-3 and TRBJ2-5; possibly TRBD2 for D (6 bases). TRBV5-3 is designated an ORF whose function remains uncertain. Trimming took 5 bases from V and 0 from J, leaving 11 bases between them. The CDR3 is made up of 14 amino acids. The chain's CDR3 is CARSLRDYQETQYF. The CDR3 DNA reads TGTGCCAGAAGTTTACGGGACTACCAAGAGACCCAGTACTTC.

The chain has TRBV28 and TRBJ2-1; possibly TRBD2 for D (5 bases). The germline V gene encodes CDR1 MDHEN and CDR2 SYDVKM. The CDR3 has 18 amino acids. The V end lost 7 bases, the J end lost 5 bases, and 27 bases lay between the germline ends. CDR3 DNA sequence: TGTGCCAGCAAAAACGCCGAACGGAGGATTTTCATGGACAATGAGCAGTTCTTC. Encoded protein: CASKNAERRIFMDNEQFF.

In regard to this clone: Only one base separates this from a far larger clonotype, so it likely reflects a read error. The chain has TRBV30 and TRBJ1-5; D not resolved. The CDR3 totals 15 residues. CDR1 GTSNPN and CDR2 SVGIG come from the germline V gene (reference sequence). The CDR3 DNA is TGTGTCTGGAGCGCACTTTTGGGATCCAATCAGCCCCAGCATTTT. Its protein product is CVWSALLGSNQPQHF.

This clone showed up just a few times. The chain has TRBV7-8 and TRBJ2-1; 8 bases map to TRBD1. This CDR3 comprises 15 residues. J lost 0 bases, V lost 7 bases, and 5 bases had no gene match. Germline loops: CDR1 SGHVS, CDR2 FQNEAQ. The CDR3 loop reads CASTIGTGSYNEQFF. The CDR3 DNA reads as TGTGCCAGCACAATCGGGACAGGCTCCTACAATGAGCAGTTCTTC.

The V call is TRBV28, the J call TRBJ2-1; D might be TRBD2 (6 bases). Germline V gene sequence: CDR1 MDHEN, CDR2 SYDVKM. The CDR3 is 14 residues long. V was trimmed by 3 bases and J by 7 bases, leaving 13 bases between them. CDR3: CASSLEGPLNEQFF. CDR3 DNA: TGTGCCAGCAGTTTGGAGGGTCCCCTTAATGAGCAGTTCTTC. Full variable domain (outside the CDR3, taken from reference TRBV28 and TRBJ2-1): DVKVTQSSRYLVKRTGEKVFLECVQDMDHENMFWYRQDPGLGLRLIYFSYDVKMKEKGDIPEGYSVSREKKERFSLILESASTNQTSMYLCASSLEGPLNEQFFGPGTRLTVL.

Written as DNA, the CDR3 is TGCAGGAGGGCAGGGGAGCAGTTCTTC. Protein product: CRRAGEQFF. The J gene is TRBJ2-1, the V gene TRBV20-1; D may correspond to TRBD1 or TRBD2 (5 bases each). Germline V gene data show CDR1 as DFQATT and CDR2 as SNEGSKA (reference sequence). The CDR3 is 9 residues long.

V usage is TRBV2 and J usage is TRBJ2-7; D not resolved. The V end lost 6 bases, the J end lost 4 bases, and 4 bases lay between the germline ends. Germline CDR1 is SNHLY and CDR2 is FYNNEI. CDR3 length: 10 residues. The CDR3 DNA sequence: TGTGCCAGCAGGGCATACGAGCAGTACTTC. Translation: CASRAYEQYF.

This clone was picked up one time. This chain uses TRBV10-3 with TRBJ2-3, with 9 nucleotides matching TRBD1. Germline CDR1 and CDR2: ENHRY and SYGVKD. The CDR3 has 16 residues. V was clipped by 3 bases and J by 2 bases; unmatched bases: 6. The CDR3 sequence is CAISDTQGADTDTQYF. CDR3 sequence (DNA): TGTGCCATCAGTGACACACAGGGGGCGGACACAGATACGCAGTATTTT.

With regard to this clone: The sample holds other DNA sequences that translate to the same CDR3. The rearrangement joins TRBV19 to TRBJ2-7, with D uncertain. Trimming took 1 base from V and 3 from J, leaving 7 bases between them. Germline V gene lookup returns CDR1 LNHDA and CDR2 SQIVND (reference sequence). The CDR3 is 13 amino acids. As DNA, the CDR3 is TGTGCCAGTAGTATAGGTCCTGGCTACGAGCAGTACTTC. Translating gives CASSIGPGYEQYF.

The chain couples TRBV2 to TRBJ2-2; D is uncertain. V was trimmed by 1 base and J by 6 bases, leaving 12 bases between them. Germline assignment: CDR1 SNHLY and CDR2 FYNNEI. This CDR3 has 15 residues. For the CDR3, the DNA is TGTGCCAGCAGTGAAGAGCCTATCGGGTCCGGGGAGCTGTTTTTT. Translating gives CASSEEPIGSGELFF.

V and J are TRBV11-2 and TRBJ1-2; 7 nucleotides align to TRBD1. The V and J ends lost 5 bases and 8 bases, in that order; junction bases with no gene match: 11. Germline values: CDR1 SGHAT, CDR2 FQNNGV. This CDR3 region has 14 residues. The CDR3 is CASSPDRNTFGYTF. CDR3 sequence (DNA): TGTGCCAGCAGCCCGGACAGGAATACTTTCGGCTACACCTTC.

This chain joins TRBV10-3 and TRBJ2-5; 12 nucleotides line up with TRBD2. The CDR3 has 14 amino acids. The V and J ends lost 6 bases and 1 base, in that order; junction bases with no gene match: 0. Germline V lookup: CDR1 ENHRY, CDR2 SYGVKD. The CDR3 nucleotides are TGTGCCATCAGGACTAGCGGGAGCCAAGAGACCCAGTACTTC. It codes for CAIRTSGSQETQYF.

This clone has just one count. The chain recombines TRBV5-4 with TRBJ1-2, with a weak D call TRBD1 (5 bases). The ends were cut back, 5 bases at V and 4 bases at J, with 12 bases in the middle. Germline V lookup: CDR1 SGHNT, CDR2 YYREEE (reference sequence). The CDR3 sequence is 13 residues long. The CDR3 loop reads CASSSGRVYGYTF. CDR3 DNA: TGTGCCAGCAGTTCGGGACGGGTCTATGGCTACACCTTC.

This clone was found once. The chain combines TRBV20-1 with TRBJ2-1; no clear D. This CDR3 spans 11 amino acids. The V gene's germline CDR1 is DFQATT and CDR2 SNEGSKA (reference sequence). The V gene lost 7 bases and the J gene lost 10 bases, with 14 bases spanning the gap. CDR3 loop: CSGPLRLEQFF. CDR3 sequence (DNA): TGCAGTGGACCCCTAAGGTTGGAGCAGTTCTTC.

The CDR3 DNA follows: TGCGCCAGCAGGGGACAGGGAACCACAGATACGCAGTATTTT. Its translation is CASRGQGTTDTQYF. This chain connects TRBV10-2 to TRBJ2-3; TRBD1 matches 9 bases. Germline V gives CDR1 WSHSY, CDR2 SAAADI. CDR3 length: 14 amino acids. Germline trimming cut 6 bases from V and 2 bases from J; bases unmatched to any gene: 3.

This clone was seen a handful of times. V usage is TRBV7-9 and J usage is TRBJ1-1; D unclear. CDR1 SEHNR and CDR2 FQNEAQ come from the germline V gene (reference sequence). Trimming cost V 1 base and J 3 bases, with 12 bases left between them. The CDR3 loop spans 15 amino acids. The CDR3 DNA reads TGTGCCAGCAGCTTAGGGGAATGGCGGGACACTGAAGCTTTCTTT. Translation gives CASSLGEWRDTEAFF. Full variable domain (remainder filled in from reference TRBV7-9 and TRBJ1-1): DTGVSQNPRHKITKRGQNVTFRCDPISEHNRLYWYRQTLGQGPEFLTYFQNEAQLEKSRLLSDRFSAERPKGSFSTLEIQRTEQGDSAMYLCASSLGEWRDTEAFFGQGTRLTVV.

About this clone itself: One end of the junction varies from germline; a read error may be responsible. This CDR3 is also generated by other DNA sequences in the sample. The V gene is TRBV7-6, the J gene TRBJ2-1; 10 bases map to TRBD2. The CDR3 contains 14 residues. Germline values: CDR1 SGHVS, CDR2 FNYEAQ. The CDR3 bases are TGTGCCAGCAGCCTAGCGGGAGAAATTAATGAGCAGTTCTTC. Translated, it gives CASSLAGEINEQFF.

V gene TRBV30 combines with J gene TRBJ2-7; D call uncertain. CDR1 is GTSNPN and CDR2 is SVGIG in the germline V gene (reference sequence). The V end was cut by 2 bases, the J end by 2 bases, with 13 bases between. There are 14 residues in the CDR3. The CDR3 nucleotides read TGTGCCTGGAGTTTGGACGCACGAACCTACGAGCAGTACTTC. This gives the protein CAWSLDARTYEQYF.

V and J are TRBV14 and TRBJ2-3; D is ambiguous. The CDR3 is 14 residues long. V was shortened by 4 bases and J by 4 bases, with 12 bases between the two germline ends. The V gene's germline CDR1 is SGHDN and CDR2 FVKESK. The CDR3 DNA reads TGTGCCAGCAGCCTTGTCCTAAGCGCAGATACGCAGTATTTT. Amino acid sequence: CASSLVLSADTQYF.

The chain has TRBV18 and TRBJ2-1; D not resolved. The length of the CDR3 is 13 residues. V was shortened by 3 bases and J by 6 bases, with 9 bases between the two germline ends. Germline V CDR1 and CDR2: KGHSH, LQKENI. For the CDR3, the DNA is TGTGCCAGCTCACCCCCGACTGGCAATGAGCAGTTCTTC. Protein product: CASSPPTGNEQFF.

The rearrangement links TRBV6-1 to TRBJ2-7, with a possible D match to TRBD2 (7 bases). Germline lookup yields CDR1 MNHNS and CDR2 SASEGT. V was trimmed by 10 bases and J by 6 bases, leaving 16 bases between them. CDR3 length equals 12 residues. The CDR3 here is CAIRSGGGEQYF. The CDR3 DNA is TGTGCCATCCGCTCGGGGGGCGGCGAGCAGTACTTC.

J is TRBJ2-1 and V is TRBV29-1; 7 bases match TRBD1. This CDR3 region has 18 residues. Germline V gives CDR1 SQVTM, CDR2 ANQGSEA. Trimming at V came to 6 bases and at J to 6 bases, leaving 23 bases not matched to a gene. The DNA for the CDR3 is TGCAGCGTCTTTCCTATAACGACAGGGTTGTTGGTAGGCAATGAGCAGTTCTTC. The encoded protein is CSVFPITTGLLVGNEQFF.

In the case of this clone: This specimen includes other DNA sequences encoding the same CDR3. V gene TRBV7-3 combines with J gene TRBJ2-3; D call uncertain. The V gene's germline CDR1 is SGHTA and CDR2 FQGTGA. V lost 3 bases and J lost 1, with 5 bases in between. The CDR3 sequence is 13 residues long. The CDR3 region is CASSFKGTDTQYF. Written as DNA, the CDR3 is TGTGCCAGCAGCTTCAAAGGCACAGATACGCAGTATTTT.

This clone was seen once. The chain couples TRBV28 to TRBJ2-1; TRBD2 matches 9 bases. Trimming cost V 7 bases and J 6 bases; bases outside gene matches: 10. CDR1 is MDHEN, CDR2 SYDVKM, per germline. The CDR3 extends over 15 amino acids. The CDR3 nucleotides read TGTGCCAGCACCTTGGGCCTAGCGGGAAGCAATGAGCAGTTCTTC. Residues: CASTLGLAGSNEQFF.

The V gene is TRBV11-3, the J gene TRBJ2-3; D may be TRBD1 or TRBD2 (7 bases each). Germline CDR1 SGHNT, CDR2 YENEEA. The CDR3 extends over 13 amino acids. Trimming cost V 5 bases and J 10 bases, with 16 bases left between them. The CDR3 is CASSGRDSAAQYF. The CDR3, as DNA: TGTGCCAGCAGCGGGAGGGACAGCGCGGCGCAGTATTTT.